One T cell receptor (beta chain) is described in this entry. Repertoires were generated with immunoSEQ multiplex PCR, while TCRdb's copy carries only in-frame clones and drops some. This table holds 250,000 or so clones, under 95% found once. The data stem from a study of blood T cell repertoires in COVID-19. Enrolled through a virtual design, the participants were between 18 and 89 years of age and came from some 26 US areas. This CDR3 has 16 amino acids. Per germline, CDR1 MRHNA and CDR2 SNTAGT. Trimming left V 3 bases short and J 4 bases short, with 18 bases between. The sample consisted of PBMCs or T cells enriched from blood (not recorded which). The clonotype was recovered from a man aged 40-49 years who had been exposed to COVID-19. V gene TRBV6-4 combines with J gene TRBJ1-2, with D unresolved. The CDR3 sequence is CASSESDGVPSYGYTF. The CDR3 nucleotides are TGTGCCAGCAGTGAGAGTGATGGCGTACCTAGCTATGGCTACACCTTC.